The clone carrying this T cell receptor beta chain appeared a few times. Its cognate antigen is unknown. This table comes from immunoSEQ multiplex PCR, and its TCRdb copy is limited to in-frame clones, with some not included. Of 90,000 to 120,000 clones listed, roughly 89% are singletons. This sample is part of a study of graft-versus-host responses after intestinal transplantation. Per germline, CDR1 GTSNPN and CDR2 SVGIG (reference sequence). V was pared by 0 bases and J by 8 bases, with 11 bases between. There are 14 residues in the CDR3. The chain is built from TRBV30 and TRBJ1-6; D is unclear. The sample consisted of unstimulated CD4+ T cells sorted from spleen or lymph node cells, taken before transplant. The sequence was obtained from a human donor who was the organ donor for an intestinal transplant. The CDR3 loop is CAWSVGFRDSPLHF. The CDR3 nucleotides are TGTGCCTGGAGTGTAGGGTTCCGAGATTCACCCCTCCACTTT.